This paragraph reports one T cell receptor beta chain. Antigen unknown. Sample-barcoded 5' priming and a J-beta primer mix drove a second PCR of roughly 7 to 11 cycles. In TCRdb, the 5' RACE reads were re-called with MiXCR into one record per CDR3 protein. This table has over 600,000 distinct CDR3 sequences, around half appearing once. These data belong to a study of blood T cells in healthy people across ages. Study findings and constraints: As age increased, TCR beta diversity per million T cells fell in a roughly linear fashion. Estimates of diversity drawn from one million T cells were considered underestimates.

The source is a man of 80 years or more in good health. Specimen: blood.

CDR3: CASSGRTLRAYEQYF. The CDR3 DNA follows: TGTGCCAGCAGCGGAAGGACCCTTCGGGCCTACGAGCAGTACTTC. This sequence joins TRBV13 and TRBJ2-7; D is unresolved. Trimming shortened V by 5 bases and J by 2 bases, and 16 bases separated the two germline ends. This CDR3 contains 15 residues. CDR1 and CDR2 (germline): PRHDT, FYEKMQ (reference sequence).